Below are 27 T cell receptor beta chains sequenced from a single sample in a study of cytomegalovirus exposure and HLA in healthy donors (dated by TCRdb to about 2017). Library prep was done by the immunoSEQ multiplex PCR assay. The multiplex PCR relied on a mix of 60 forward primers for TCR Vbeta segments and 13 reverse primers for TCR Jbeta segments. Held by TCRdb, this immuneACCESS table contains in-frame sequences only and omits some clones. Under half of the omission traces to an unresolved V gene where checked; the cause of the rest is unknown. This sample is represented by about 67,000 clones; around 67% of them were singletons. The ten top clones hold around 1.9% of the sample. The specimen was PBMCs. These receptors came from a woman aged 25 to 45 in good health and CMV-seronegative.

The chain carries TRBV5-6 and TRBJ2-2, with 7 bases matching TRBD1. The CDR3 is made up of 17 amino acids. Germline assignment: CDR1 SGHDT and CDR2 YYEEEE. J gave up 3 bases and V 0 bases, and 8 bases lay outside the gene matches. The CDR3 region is CASSLVLGGAHTGELFF. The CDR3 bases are TGTGCCAGCAGCTTGGTTCTAGGGGGCGCGCACACCGGGGAGCTGTTTTTT.

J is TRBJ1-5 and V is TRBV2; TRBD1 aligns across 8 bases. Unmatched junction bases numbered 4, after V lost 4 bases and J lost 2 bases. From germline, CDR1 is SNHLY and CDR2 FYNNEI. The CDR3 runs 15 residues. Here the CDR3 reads CASSGQGAGNQPQHF. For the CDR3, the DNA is TGTGCCAGCAGTGGGCAGGGGGCGGGCAATCAGCCCCAGCATTTT.

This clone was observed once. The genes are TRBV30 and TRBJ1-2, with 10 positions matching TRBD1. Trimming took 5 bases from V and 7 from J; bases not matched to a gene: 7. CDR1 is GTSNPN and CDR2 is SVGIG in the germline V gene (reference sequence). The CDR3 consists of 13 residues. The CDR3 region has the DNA TGTGCCTGGGGTGGGACAGGGGAAGGTGGCTACACCTTC. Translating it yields CAWGGTGEGGYTF. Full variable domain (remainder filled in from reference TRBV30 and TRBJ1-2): SQTIHQWPATLVQPVGSPLSLECTVEGTSNPNLYWYRQAAGRGLQLLFYSVGIGQISSEVPQNLSASRPQDRQFILSSKKLLLSDSGFYLCAWGGTGEGGYTFGSGTRLTVV.

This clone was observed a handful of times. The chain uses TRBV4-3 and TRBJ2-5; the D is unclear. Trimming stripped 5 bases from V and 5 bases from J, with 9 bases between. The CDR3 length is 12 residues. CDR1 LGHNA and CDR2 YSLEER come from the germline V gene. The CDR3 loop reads CASSLVWETQYF. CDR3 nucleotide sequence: TGCGCCAGCAGCTTAGTCTGGGAGACCCAGTACTTC.

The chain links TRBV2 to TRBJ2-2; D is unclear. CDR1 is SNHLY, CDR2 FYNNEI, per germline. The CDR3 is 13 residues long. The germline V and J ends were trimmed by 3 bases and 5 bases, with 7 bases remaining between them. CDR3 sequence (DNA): TGTGCCAGCAGTGACGAGAGAACCGGGGAGCTGTTTTTT. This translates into CASSDERTGELFF.

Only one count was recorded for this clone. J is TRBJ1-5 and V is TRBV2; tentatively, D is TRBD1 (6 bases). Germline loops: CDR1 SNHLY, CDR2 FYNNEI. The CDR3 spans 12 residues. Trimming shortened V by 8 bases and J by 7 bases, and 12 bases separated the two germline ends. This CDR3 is CASQKGGQPQHF. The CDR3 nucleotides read TGTGCCAGCCAAAAAGGGGGACAGCCCCAGCATTTT.

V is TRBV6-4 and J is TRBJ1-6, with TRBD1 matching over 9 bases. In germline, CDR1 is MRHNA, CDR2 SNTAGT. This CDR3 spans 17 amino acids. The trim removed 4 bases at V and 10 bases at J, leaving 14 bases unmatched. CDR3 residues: CASSVNYPGTGSSPLHF. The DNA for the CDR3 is TGTGCCAGCAGTGTTAACTATCCCGGGACAGGGTCGTCACCCCTCCACTTT.

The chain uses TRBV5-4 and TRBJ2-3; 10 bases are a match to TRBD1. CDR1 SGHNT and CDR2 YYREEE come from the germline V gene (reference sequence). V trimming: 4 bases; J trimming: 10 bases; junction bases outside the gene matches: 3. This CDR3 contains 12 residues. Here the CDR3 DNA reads TGTGCCAGCAGCCCCGGACAGGGGGCGCAGTATTTT. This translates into CASSPGQGAQYF.

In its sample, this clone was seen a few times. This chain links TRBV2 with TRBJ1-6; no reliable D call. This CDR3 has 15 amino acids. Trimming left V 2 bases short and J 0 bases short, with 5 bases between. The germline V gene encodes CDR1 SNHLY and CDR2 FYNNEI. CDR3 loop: CASSESSSYNSPLHF. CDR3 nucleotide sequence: TGTGCCAGCAGTGAATCGAGCTCCTATAATTCACCCCTCCACTTT. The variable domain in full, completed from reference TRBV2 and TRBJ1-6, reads EPEVTQTPSHQVTQMGQEVILRCVPISNHLYFYWYRQILGQKVEFLVSFYNNEISEKSEIFDDQFSVERPDGSNFTLKIRSTKLEDSAMYFCASSESSSYNSPLHFGNGTRLTVT.

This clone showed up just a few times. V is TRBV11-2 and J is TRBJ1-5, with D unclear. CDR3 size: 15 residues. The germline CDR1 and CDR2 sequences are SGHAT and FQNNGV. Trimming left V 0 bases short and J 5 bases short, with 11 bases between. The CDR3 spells CASSLEGFGDQPQHF. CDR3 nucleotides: TGTGCCAGCAGCTTAGAGGGGTTCGGGGATCAGCCCCAGCATTTT.

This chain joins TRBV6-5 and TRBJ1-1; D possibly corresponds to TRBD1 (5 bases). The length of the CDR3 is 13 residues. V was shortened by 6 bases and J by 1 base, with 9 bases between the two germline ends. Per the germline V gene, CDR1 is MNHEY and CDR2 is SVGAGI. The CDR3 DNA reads TGTGCCAGCAGGGGGACTGAGAACACTGAAGCTTTCTTT. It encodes CASRGTENTEAFF.

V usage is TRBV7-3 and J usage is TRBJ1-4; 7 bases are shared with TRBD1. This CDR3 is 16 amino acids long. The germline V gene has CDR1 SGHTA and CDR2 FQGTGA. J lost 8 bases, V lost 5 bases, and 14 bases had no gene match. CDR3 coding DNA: TGTGCCAGCAGCCCCAACCGGGACAGTGGATCCGAAAAACTGTTTTTT. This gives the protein CASSPNRDSGSEKLFF.

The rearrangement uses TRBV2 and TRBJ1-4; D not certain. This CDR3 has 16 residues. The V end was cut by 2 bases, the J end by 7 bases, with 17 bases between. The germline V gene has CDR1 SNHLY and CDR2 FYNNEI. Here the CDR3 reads CASSELGRGLGEKLFF. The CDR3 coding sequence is TGTGCCAGCAGTGAACTAGGACGGGGTCTAGGTGAAAAACTGTTTTTT.

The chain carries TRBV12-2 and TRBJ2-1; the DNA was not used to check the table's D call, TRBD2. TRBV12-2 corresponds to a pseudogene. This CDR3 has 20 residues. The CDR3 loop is CASRPLLGLAGAYSYNEQFF. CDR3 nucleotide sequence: TGTGCAAGTCGCCCTCTACTGGGACTAGCGGGGGCCTACTCCTACAATGAGCAGTTCTTC.

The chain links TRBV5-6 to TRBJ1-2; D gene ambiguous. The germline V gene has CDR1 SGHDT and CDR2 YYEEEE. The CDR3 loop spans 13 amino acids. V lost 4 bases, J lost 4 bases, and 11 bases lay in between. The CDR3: CASSDRVSYGYTF. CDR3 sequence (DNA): TGTGCCAGCAGCGACCGGGTCTCCTATGGCTACACCTTC.

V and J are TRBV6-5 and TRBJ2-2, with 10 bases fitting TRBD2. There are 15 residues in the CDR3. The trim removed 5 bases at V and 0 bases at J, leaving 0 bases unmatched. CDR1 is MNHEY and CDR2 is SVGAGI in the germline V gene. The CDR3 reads CASSGLAANTGELFF. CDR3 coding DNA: TGTGCCAGCAGTGGACTAGCGGCGAACACCGGGGAGCTGTTTTTT.

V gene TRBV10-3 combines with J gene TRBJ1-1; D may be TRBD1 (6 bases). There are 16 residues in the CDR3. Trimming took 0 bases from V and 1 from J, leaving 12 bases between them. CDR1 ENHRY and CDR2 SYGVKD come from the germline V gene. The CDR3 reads CAISESIGGANTEAFF. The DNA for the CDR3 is TGTGCCATCAGTGAGTCGATTGGGGGGGCGAACACTGAAGCTTTCTTT.

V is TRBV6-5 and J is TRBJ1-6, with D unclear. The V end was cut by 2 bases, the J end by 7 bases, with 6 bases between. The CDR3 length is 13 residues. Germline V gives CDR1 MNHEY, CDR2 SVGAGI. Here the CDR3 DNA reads TGTGCCAGCAGTTACGAGGGAAATTCACCCCTCCACTTT. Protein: CASSYEGNSPLHF.

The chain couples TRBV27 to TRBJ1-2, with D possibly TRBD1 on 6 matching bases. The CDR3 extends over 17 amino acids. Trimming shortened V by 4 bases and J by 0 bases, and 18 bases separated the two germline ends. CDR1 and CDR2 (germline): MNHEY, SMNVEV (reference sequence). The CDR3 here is CASSSSRGLRTNYGYTF. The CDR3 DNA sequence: TGTGCCAGCAGTTCCTCGCGGGGGCTCCGCACTAACTATGGCTACACCTTC.

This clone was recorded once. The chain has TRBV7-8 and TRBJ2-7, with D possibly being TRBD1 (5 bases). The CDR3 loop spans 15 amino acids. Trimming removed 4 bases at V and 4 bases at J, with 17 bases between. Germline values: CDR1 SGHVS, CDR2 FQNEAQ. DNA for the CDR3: TGTGCCAGCAGCTCCGCGCGGCAGGGTAAATACGAGCAGTACTTC. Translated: CASSSARQGKYEQYF.

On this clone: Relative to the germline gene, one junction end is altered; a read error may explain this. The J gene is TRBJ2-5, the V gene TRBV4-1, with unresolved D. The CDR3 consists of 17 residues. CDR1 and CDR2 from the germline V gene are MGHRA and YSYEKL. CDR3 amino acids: CASSQDRSAPLQGTQYF. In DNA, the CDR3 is TGCGCCAGCAGCCAAGATAGGAGCGCACCACTTCAAGGGACCCAGTACTTC.

The CDR3 DNA reads TGTGCCAGCAGCTTCGGTCATGAGCAGTTCTTC. This encodes CASSFGHEQFF. The chain employs TRBV5-5 and TRBJ2-1; no clear D. Trimming cost V 2 bases and J 8 bases, with 5 bases left between them. From germline, CDR1 is SGHKS and CDR2 YYEKEE (reference sequence). There are 11 residues in the CDR3.

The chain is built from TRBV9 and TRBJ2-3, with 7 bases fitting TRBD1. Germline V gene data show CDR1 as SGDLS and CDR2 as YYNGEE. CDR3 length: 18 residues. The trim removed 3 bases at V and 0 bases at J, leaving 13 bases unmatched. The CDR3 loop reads CASSGRGGEGFSTDTQYF. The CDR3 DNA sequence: TGTGCCAGCAGCGGGAGAGGGGGCGAAGGCTTTAGCACAGATACGCAGTATTTT.

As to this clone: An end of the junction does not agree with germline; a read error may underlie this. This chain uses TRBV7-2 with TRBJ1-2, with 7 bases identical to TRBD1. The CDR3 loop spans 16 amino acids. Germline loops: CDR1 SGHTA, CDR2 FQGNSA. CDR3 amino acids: CASSQDRASPNYGYTF. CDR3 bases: TGCGCCAGCAGCCAAGACAGGGCTAGCCCTAACTATGGCTACACCTTC.

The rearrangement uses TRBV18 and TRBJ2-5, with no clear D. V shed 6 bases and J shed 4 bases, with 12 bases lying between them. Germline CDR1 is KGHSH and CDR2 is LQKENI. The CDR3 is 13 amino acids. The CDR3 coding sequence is TGTGCCAGCTCCAAGACTCCCCGAGAGACCCAGTACTTC. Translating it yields CASSKTPRETQYF.

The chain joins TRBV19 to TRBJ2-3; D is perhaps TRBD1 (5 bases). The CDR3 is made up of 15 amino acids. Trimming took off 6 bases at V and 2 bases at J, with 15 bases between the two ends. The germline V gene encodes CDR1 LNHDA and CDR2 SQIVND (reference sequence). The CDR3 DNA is TGTGCCAGTAGACCAGGAGACAGCCACACAGATACGCAGTATTTT. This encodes CASRPGDSHTDTQYF.

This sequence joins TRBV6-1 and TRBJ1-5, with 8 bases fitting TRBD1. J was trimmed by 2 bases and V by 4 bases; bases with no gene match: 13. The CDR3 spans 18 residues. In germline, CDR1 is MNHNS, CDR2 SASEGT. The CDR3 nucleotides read TGTGCCAGCAGTGCCGGACAGGGAGGAAGTTTCGGCAATCAGCCCCAGCATTTT. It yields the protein CASSAGQGGSFGNQPQHF.